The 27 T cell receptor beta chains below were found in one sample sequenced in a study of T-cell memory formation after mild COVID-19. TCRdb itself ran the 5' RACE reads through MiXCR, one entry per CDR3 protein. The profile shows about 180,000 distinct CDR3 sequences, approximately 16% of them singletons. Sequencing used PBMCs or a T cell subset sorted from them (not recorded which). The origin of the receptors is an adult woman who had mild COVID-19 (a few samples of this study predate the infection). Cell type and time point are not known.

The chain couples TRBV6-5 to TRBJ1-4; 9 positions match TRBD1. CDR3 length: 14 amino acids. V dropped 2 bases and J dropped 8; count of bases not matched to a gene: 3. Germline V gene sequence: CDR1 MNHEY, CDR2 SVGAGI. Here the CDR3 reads CASSYGTGIEKLFF. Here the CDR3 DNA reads TGTGCCAGCAGTTACGGGACAGGGATCGAAAAACTGTTTTTT.

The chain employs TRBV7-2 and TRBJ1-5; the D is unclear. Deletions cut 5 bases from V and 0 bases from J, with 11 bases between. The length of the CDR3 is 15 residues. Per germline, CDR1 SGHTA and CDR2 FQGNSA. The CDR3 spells CASSRRHHSNQPQHF. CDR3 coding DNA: TGTGCCAGCAGCCGAAGACACCATAGCAATCAGCCCCAGCATTTT.

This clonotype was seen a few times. Written as DNA, the CDR3 is TGTGCCAGCAGCTTAGCCCACCCGTACGAGCAGTACTTC. Translated, it gives CASSLAHPYEQYF. The genes are TRBV7-8 and TRBJ2-7; D call uncertain. Trimming cost V 0 bases and J 4 bases, with 7 bases left between them. The CDR3 is 13 residues long. Per the germline V gene, CDR1 is SGHVS and CDR2 is FQNEAQ.

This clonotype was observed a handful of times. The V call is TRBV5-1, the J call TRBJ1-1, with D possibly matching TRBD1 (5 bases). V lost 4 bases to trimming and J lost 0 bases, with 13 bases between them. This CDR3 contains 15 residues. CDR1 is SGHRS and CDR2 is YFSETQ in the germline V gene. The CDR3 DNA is TGCGCCAGCAGCGAAGGGGCGAAGCTGAACACTGAAGCTTTCTTT. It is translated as CASSEGAKLNTEAFF.

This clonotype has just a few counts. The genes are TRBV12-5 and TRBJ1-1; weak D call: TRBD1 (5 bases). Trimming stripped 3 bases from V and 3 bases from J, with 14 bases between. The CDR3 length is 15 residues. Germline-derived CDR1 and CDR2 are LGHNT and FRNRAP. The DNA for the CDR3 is TGTGCTAGTGGTTTAGCACGCCCCAGGGACACTGAAGCTTTCTTT. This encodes CASGLARPRDTEAFF.

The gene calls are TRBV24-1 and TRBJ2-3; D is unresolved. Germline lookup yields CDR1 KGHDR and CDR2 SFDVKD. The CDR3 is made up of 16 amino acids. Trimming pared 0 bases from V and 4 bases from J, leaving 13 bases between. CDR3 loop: CATSDLGAHGADTQYF. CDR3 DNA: TGTGCCACCAGTGATTTGGGAGCGCATGGTGCAGATACGCAGTATTTT.

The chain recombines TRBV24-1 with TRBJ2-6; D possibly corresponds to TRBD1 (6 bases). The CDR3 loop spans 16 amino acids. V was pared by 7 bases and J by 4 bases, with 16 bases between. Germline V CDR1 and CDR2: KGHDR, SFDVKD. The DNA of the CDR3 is TGTGCCACCAGCGAACAGGGCCGACCCGGGGCCAACGTCCTGACTTTC. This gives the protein CATSEQGRPGANVLTF.

The CDR3 sequence: CASSNSLQGEETQYF. The CDR3 region has the DNA TGTGCCAGCAGCAACTCCCTACAGGGCGAAGAGACCCAGTACTTC. V and J are TRBV6-6 and TRBJ2-5; D is possibly TRBD1 (6 bases). V shed 6 bases and J shed 3 bases, with 17 bases lying between them. This CDR3 is built from 15 residues. Germline assignment: CDR1 MNHNY and CDR2 SVGAGI (reference sequence).

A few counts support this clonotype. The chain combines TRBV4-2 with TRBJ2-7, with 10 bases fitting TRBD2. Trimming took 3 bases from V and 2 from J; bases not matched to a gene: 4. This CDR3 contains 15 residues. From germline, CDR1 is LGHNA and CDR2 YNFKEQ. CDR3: CASSQGLASTYEQYF. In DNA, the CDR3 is TGTGCCAGCAGCCAGGGACTAGCGTCGACCTACGAGCAGTACTTC.

This CDR3 is CAISDWYEQYF. DNA of the CDR3: TGTGCCATCAGTGACTGGTACGAGCAGTACTTC. The chain uses TRBV10-3 and TRBJ2-7; no clear D. Germline V gene lookup returns CDR1 ENHRY and CDR2 SYGVKD. CDR3 length: 11 amino acids. The V end lost 3 bases, the J end lost 4 bases, and 4 bases lay between the germline ends.

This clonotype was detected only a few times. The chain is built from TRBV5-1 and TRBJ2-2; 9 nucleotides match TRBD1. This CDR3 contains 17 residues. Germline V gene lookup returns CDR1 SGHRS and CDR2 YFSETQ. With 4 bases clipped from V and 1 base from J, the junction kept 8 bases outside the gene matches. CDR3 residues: CASSPLTGGLNTGELFF. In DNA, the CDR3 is TGCGCCAGCAGCCCCTTAACAGGGGGCCTGAACACCGGGGAGCTGTTTTTT. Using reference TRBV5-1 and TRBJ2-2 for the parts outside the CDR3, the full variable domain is KAGVTQTPRYLIKTRGQQVTLSCSPISGHRSVSWYQQTPGQGLQFLFEYFSETQRNKGNFPGRFSGRQFSNSRSEMNVSTLELGDSALYLCASSPLTGGLNTGELFFGEGSRLTVL.

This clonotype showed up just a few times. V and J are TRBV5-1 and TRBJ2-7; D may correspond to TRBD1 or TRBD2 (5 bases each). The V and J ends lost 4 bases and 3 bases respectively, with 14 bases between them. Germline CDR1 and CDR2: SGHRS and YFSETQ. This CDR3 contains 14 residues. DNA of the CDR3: TGCGCCAGCAGCCCAGCGAGGGGTGACTACGAGCAGTACTTC. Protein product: CASSPARGDYEQYF.

The CDR3 nucleotides read TGTGCCAGCAGCTTATCAGGGGTTCGCACAGATACGCAGTATTTT. Translated: CASSLSGVRTDTQYF. The V and J genes are TRBV7-2 and TRBJ2-3, with D perhaps TRBD1 (6 bases). CDR1 and CDR2 (germline): SGHTA, FQGNSA. The CDR3 is 15 amino acids. V lost 2 bases and J lost 1, with 10 bases in between.

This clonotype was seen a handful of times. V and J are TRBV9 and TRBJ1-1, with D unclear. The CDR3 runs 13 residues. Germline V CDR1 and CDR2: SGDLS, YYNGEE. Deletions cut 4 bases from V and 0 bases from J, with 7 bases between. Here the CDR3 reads CASSFDMNTEAFF. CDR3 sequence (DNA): TGTGCCAGCAGCTTCGACATGAACACTGAAGCTTTCTTT.

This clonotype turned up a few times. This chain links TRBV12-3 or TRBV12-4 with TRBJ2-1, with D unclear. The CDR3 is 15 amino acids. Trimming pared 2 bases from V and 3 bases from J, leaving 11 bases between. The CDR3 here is CASSLLGKGYNEQFF. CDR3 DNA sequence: TGTGCCAGCAGTTTACTGGGTAAAGGCTACAATGAGCAGTTCTTC.

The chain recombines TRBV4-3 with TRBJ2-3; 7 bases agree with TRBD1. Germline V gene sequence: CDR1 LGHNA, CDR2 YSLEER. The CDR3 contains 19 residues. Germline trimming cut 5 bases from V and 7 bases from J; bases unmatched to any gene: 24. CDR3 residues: CASSGTDRDSASRRYTQYF. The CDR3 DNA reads TGCGCCAGCAGCGGTACCGACCGGGACAGCGCTTCCCGACGGTATACGCAGTATTTT.

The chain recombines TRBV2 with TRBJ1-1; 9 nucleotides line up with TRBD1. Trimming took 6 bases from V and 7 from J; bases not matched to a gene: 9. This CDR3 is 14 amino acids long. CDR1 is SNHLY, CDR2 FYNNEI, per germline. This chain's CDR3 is CASRSGQGLGEAFF. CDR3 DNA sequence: TGTGCCAGCAGATCCGGACAGGGGCTCGGTGAAGCTTTCTTT. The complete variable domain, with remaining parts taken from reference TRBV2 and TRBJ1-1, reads EPEVTQTPSHQVTQMGQEVILRCVPISNHLYFYWYRQILGQKVEFLVSFYNNEISEKSEIFDDQFSVERPDGSNFTLKIRSTKLEDSAMYFCASRSGQGLGEAFFGQGTRLTVV.

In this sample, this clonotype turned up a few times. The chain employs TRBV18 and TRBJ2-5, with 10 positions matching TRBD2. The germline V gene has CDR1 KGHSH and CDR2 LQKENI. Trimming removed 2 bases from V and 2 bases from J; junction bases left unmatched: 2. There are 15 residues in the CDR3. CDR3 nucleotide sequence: TGTGCCAGCTCACCAATAGCGGGGGGTCAAGAGACCCAGTACTTC. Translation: CASSPIAGGQETQYF.

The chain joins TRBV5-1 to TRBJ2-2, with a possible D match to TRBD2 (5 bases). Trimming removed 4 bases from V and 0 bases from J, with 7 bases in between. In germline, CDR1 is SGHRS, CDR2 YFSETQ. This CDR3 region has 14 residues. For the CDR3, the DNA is TGCGCCAGCAGCCCGGGGTCGAACACCGGGGAGCTGTTTTTT. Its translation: CASSPGSNTGELFF.

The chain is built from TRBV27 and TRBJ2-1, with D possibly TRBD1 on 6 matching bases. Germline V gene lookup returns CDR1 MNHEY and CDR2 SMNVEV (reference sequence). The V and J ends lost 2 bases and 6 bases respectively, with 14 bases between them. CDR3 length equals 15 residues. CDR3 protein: CASSLPDRICNEQFF. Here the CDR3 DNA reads TGTGCCAGCAGTTTACCCGACAGGATTTGCAATGAGCAGTTCTTC.

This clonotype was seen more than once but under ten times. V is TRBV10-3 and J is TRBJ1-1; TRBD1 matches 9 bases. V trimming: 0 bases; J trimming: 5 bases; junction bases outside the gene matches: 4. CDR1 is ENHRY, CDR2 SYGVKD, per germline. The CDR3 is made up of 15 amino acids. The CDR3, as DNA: TGTGCCATCAGTGAGTCTGCGACAGGGGGGACTGAAGCTTTCTTT. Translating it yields CAISESATGGTEAFF.

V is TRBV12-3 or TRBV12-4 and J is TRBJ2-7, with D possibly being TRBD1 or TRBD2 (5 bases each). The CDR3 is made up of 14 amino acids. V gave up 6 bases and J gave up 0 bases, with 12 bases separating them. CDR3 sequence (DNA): TGTGCCAGCAGAAATGAGGGGCGCTCCTACGAGCAGTACTTC. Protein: CASRNEGRSYEQYF.

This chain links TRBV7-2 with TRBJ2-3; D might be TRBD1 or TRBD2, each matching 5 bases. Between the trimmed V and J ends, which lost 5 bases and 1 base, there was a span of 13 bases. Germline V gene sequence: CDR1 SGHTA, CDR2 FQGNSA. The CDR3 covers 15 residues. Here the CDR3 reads CASSPREGRTDTQYF. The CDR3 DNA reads TGTGCCAGCAGCCCCCGAGAGGGGCGCACAGATACGCAGTATTTT.

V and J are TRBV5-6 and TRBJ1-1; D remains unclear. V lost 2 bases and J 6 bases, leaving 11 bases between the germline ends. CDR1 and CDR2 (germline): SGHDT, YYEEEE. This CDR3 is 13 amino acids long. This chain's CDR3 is CASSLRRTAEAFF. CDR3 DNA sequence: TGTGCCAGCAGCTTACGACGGACGGCTGAAGCTTTCTTT. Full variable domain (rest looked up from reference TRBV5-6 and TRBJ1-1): DAGVTQSPTHLIKTRGQQVTLRCSPKSGHDTVSWYQQALGQGPQFIFQYYEEEERQRGNFPDRFSGHQFPNYSSELNVNALLLGDSALYLCASSLRRTAEAFFGQGTRLTVV.

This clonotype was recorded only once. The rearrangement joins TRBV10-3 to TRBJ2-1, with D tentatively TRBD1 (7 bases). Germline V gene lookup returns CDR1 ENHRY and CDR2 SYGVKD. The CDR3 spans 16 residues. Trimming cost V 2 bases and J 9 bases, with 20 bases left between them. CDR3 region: CAISELRGDKHSEQFF. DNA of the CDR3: TGTGCCATCAGTGAGCTCAGGGGGGATAAACACAGTGAGCAGTTCTTC.

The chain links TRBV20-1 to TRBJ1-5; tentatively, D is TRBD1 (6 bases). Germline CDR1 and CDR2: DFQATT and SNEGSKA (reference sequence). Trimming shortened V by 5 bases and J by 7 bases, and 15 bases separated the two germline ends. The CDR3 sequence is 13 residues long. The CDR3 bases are TGCAGTGCTGAGACAGGAATAGGGCAGCCCCAGCATTTT. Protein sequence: CSAETGIGQPQHF.

The DNA for the CDR3 is TGTGCCAGCAGCCGGCCTGGGACAGGAAGTCAGCCCCAGCATTTT. Protein sequence: CASSRPGTGSQPQHF. The V and J genes are TRBV12-3 or TRBV12-4 and TRBJ1-5; 8 bases align to TRBD1. V was pared by 6 bases and J by 6 bases, with 10 bases of the junction left unmatched. This CDR3 has 15 amino acids.